The entry that follows covers one TCR beta chain sequence. TCRdb keeps only in-frame clones here, not all; method: immunoSEQ multiplex PCR. This table holds fewer than 300,000 clones, 70% to 90% found once. The data were obtained in a study of blood T cell repertoires in COVID-19. Across the whole study: The analysed material was cDNA or gDNA that came from T cells, B-cell-depleted T cells, or PBMCs.

The CDR3 loop spans 15 amino acids. Trimming shortened V by 3 bases and J by 0 bases, and 9 bases separated the two germline ends. Germline V lookup: CDR1 LNHNV, CDR2 YYDKDF (reference sequence). The specimen sequenced was PBMCs or T cells enriched from blood (not recorded which). This sequence originates from a woman aged 40 to 50 with acute COVID-19. The rearrangement uses TRBV15 and TRBJ1-3; no firm D call. The CDR3 sequence: CATSSRRGSGNTIYF. In nucleotides, the CDR3 is TGTGCCACCAGCAGTCGTCGGGGCTCTGGAAACACCATATATTTT.